Each of the 4 T cell receptor beta chains below was sequenced from the same sample in a study of cytomegalovirus exposure and HLA in healthy donors. Primers for the PCR totalled 60 Vbeta and 13 Jbeta. The table came from immunoSEQ multiplex PCR; TCRdb's copy has only in-frame clones and leaves some out. The table records around 250,000 clones, around 81% of them present only once. The sequenced sample consisted of PBMCs. The receptors stem from an older woman in good health and CMV-seropositive.

This chain connects TRBV7-9 to TRBJ2-3, with a tentative D call TRBD1 (6 bases). Trimming stripped 5 bases from V and 5 bases from J, with 14 bases between. This CDR3 has 14 residues. Germline lookup yields CDR1 SEHNR and CDR2 FQNEAQ (reference sequence). CDR3 bases: TGTGCCAGCAGCGGAATTGAGGGGGTAGATACGCAGTATTTT. Amino acid sequence: CASSGIEGVDTQYF.

About this clone itself: The junction does not match germline at one end; this may be a read error. The chain joins TRBV7-3 to TRBJ2-2, with D possibly TRBD2 on 5 matching bases. CDR1 is SGHTA and CDR2 is FQGTGA in the germline V gene. CDR3 length: 14 amino acids. The CDR3 is CASSLFRNTGEPFF. For the CDR3, the DNA is TGTGCCAGCAGCTTATTCCGGAACACCGGGGAGCCGTTTTTT. The full variable domain, in which reference TRBV7-3 and TRBJ2-2 provide the parts outside the CDR3, is GAGVSQTPSNKVTEKGKYVELRCDPISGHTALYWYRQSLGQGPEFLIYFQGTGAADDSGLPNDRFFAVRPEGSVSTLKIQRTERGDSAVYLCASSLFRNTGEPFFGEGSRLTVL.

This chain joins TRBV5-1 and TRBJ2-7, with TRBD2 matching over 13 bases. V shed 4 bases, J shed 1 base, and the junction held 11 bases outside the gene matches. This CDR3 has 18 amino acids. Germline V gives CDR1 SGHRS, CDR2 YFSETQ. The CDR3 sequence: CASSPHTGLAGWSYEQYF. In nucleotides, the CDR3 is TGCGCCAGCAGCCCGCACACGGGACTAGCGGGATGGTCCTACGAGCAGTACTTC.

The chain couples TRBV10-2 to TRBJ2-1; 10 bases are shared with TRBD2. The CDR3 spans 16 residues. Germline-derived CDR1 and CDR2 are WSHSY and SAAADI. With 7 bases clipped from V and 4 bases from J, the junction kept 10 bases outside the gene matches. The CDR3 DNA follows: TGCGCCAGCACTATACAAGCGGGAGGGTCTTACAATGAGCAGTTCTTC. Residues: CASTIQAGGSYNEQFF.